This TCR beta chain emerged from a study of early T cells in non-severe SARS-CoV-2 infection. Study details: Bulk RNA taken from unsorted whole blood was sequenced, leaving chains unpaired. Study results and caveats: Database matching using VDJdb favored anti-spike CD8 responses, with private and CD4 specificities left missing.

A note on this clonotype: The antigen remains unidentified.

The germline V gene encodes CDR1 DFQATT and CDR2 SNEGSKA (reference sequence). Trimming left V 3 bases short and J 5 bases short, with 4 bases between. The CDR3 has 10 amino acids. The TCR library protocol attached unique molecular identifiers to the individual cDNA molecules. Using its own MiXCR run on the 5' RACE reads, TCRdb lists one record per CDR3 protein. The sample has tens of thousands of distinct CDR3 sequences, about 15% seen once. The sequenced material came from whole blood. The chain carries TRBV20-1 and TRBJ2-5; D is undetermined. The TCR was taken from an adult who was a healthcare worker with PCR-confirmed SARS-CoV-2 infection or an uninfected control (not recorded which). CDR3 sequence reads: CSARMETQYF. DNA for the CDR3: TGCAGTGCTAGGATGGAGACCCAGTACTTC.